Many counts were recorded for the clone carrying this T cell receptor beta chain. This entry is derived from a study of T cell repertoires in cytomegalovirus infection. In TCRdb, the reads were re-called with MiXCR into one record per CDR3 protein. The data show about 740,000 distinct CDR3 sequences, under 40% seen once. Between the trimmed V and J ends, which lost 5 bases and 3 bases, there was a span of 8 bases. The germline V gene has CDR1 SGHTA and CDR2 FQGNSA. The CDR3 runs to 12 residues. Sequenced: PBMCs. The source of this sequence is a human donor in good health (CMV status not recorded). Some clones in this sample may be carry-over from other donors' samples. The chain is built from TRBV7-2 and TRBJ2-7, with D perhaps matching TRBD1 (5 bases). The CDR3 region is CASSQQGYEQYF. CDR3 DNA: TGTGCCAGCAGCCAGCAGGGCTACGAGCAGTACTTC.